This T cell receptor (beta chain) came from a study of shared clonotypes between healthy human individuals. Repertoires were generated with immunoSEQ multiplex PCR, while TCRdb's copy carries only in-frame clones and drops some. The sample contains about 2.1 million clones, around 93% of which appear only once. Positive CCR7 selection of CD45RO-negative cells yielded the naive CD8 cells, and terminally differentiated effector memory CD45RA+ cells were excluded. This CDR3 comprises 15 residues. CDR1 is SEHNR and CDR2 is FQNEAQ in the germline V gene (reference sequence). Trimming shortened V by 1 base and J by 0 bases, and 9 bases separated the two germline ends. The table lists this clone with a few counts. This same CDR3 is encoded by further DNA sequences in the sample.

This clonotype was sampled from a man aged 18 to 29 in good health. Some clones in this sample may be carry-over from other donors' samples. V usage is TRBV7-9 and J usage is TRBJ1-1, with a weak D call TRBD1 (6 bases). The specimen was naive CD8+ T cells from PBMCs. This chain's CDR3 is CASSLVGGLNTEAFF. As DNA, the CDR3 is TGTGCCAGCAGCTTAGTTGGGGGCCTGAACACTGAAGCTTTCTTT. Drawing the rest from reference TRBV7-9 and TRBJ1-1, the complete variable domain is DTGVSQNPRHKITKRGQNVTFRCDPISEHNRLYWYRQTLGQGPEFLTYFQNEAQLEKSRLLSDRFSAERPKGSFSTLEIQRTEQGDSAMYLCASSLVGGLNTEAFFGQGTRLTVV.